A single sample is the source of the 29 T cell receptor beta chains below, sequenced in a study of patients and donors after allogeneic stem cell transplantation. TCRdb itself ran the RT-PCR reads through MiXCR, one entry per CDR3 protein. The sample yields 920,000 or so distinct CDR3 sequences, more than 15% seen once. The sequencing sample was made of blood, either unsorted or a sorted T cell fraction (not recorded which). The receptors were sampled from a human donor who was either an allogeneic HSCT recipient or a stem cell or donor lymphocyte infusion donor (not recorded which). It is not recorded whose cells these are; they may come from a transplant donor.

This clonotype was detected ten times or more. The chain employs TRBV15 and TRBJ2-7; D is unclear. The CDR3 loop spans 16 amino acids. Trimming shortened V by 0 bases and J by 2 bases, and 14 bases separated the two germline ends. CDR1 is LNHNV, CDR2 YYDKDF, per germline (reference sequence). For the CDR3, the DNA is TGTGCCACCAGCAGAGAGGCGGCAGTTATCACCTACGAGCAGTACTTC. Translated: CATSREAAVITYEQYF. Based on the CDR3 plus reference TRBV15 and TRBJ2-7, the full variable domain is DAMVIQNPRYQVTQFGKPVTLSCSQTLNHNVMYWYQQKSSQAPKLLFHYYDKDFNNEADTPDNFQSRRPNTSFCFLDIRSPGLGDTAMYLCATSREAAVITYEQYFGPGTRLTVT.

This clonotype occurred a few times. V usage is TRBV18 and J usage is TRBJ1-1; TRBD1 agrees at 10 bases. J lost 5 bases, V lost 1 base, and 1 base had no gene match. The CDR3 has 14 amino acids. Germline V CDR1 and CDR2: KGHSH, LQKENI. CDR3 amino acids: CASSPRGQGTEAFF. CDR3 in DNA: TGTGCCAGCTCACCACGGGGACAGGGGACTGAAGCTTTCTTT.

This clonotype has just a few counts. The rearrangement uses TRBV11-3 and TRBJ2-1; D is perhaps TRBD1 (6 bases). Per germline, CDR1 SGHNT and CDR2 YENEEA. Trimming removed 2 bases at V and 6 bases at J, with 17 bases between. CDR3 length: 16 residues. CDR3 DNA sequence: TGTGCCAGCAGCTTAACCCCCCCAGGGGCCGGCAATGAGCAGTTCTTC. Translated, it gives CASSLTPPGAGNEQFF.

This chain links TRBV19 with TRBJ1-5, with D uncertain. V lost 1 base and J lost 0, with 7 bases in between. There are 15 residues in the CDR3. The germline V gene has CDR1 LNHDA and CDR2 SQIVND (reference sequence). In DNA, the CDR3 is TGTGCCAGTAGTATAGGACGGTTTAGCAATCAGCCCCAGCATTTT. Translation: CASSIGRFSNQPQHF.

This clonotype has at least ten counts. The chain couples TRBV7-9 to TRBJ2-3, with 8 bases that match TRBD2. CDR1 and CDR2 from the germline V gene are SEHNR and FQNEAQ (reference sequence). Unmatched junction bases numbered 6, after V lost 5 bases and J lost 5 bases. This CDR3 comprises 14 residues. The DNA of the CDR3 is TGTGCCAGCAGCCAAGGACTAGCAGGAGATACGCAGTATTTT. Protein sequence: CASSQGLAGDTQYF.

This clonotype has a handful of counts. The chain joins TRBV10-3 to TRBJ2-2; 11 bases agree with TRBD2. V lost 6 bases to trimming and J lost 7 bases; unmatched junction nucleotides: 4. The CDR3 runs 14 residues. Germline V gene data show CDR1 as ENHRY and CDR2 as SYGVKD. This CDR3 is CAIRGTSGIGELFF. As DNA, the CDR3 is TGTGCCATCAGGGGGACTAGCGGTATCGGGGAGCTGTTTTTT.

This clonotype was seen more than once but under ten times. This chain uses TRBV20-1 with TRBJ2-7; 7 bases fit TRBD2. CDR3 length equals 15 residues. Trimming cost V 0 bases and J 2 bases; bases outside gene matches: 7. Germline CDR1 reads DFQATT; CDR2 reads SNEGSKA (reference sequence). The CDR3 here is CSARDLASGAYEQYF. CDR3 coding DNA: TGCAGTGCTAGAGATTTGGCTAGCGGAGCCTACGAGCAGTACTTC.

This clonotype was counted only a few times. The V gene is TRBV30, the J gene TRBJ2-4; D is possibly TRBD1 or TRBD2 (5 bases each). The CDR3 loop spans 12 amino acids. Germline CDR1 reads GTSNPN; CDR2 reads SVGIG (reference sequence). V lost 1 base, J lost 7 bases, and 8 bases lay in between. The CDR3: CAWSGGPNIQYF. Written as DNA, the CDR3 is TGTGCCTGGAGTGGGGGACCCAACATTCAGTACTTC. Filled out from reference TRBV30 and TRBJ2-4, the complete variable domain reads SQTIHQWPATLVQPVGSPLSLECTVEGTSNPNLYWYRQAAGRGLQLLFYSVGIGQISSEVPQNLSASRPQDRQFILSSKKLLLSDSGFYLCAWSGGPNIQYFGAGTRLSVL.

The CDR3 loop reads CSVEDWTGDYGYTF. The CDR3 nucleotides read TGCAGCGTTGAAGACTGGACAGGGGACTATGGCTACACCTTC. This sequence joins TRBV29-1 and TRBJ1-2, with 9 nucleotides matching TRBD1. Germline lookup yields CDR1 SQVTM and CDR2 ANQGSEA. V lost 0 bases and J lost 3; bases outside the gene matches: 2. CDR3 size: 14 residues.

This rearrangement joins TRBV5-1 to TRBJ1-1; TRBD1 agrees at 10 bases. The CDR3 is 14 amino acids. Germline CDR1 and CDR2: SGHRS and YFSETQ. The V and J ends lost 4 bases and 7 bases, in that order; junction bases with no gene match: 7. The CDR3 protein is CASSLRQGAIEAFF. The CDR3 DNA sequence: TGCGCCAGCAGCCTTAGACAGGGGGCTATTGAAGCTTTCTTT.

The chain recombines TRBV6-2 or TRBV6-3 with TRBJ2-7; 7 bases map to TRBD1. The J segment lost 4 bases and the V segment lost 11 bases, leaving 14 bases of the junction unmatched. The germline V gene encodes CDR1 MNHEY and CDR2 SVGEGT. The CDR3 has 14 residues. The chain's CDR3 is CACQPRTGGYEQYF. The CDR3 nucleotides are TGTGCCTGCCAACCTCGGACAGGCGGGTACGAGCAGTACTTC.

CDR3 DNA: TGTGCCAGCAGCCAACAACATCTGGCGGGAGCTGGCACAGATACGCAGTATTTT. Translating it yields CASSQQHLAGAGTDTQYF. The chain joins TRBV4-2 to TRBJ2-3, with TRBD2 matching over 7 bases. Unmatched junction bases numbered 12, after V lost 2 bases and J lost 1 base. Germline lookup yields CDR1 LGHNA and CDR2 YNFKEQ. The CDR3 length is 18 residues.

The V and J genes are TRBV4-1 and TRBJ1-1, with D possibly TRBD1 on 6 matching bases. This CDR3 comprises 18 residues. Germline V gene lookup returns CDR1 MGHRA and CDR2 YSYEKL. The V end lost 4 bases, the J end lost 1 base, and 22 bases lay between the germline ends. The CDR3 DNA sequence: TGCGCCAGCAGCCCTGTTCTGCCTCGGACAGCCCGGAACACTGAAGCTTTCTTT. Translating it yields CASSPVLPRTARNTEAFF.

The rearrangement uses TRBV28 and TRBJ2-1; 10 bases map to TRBD2. J lost 5 bases, V lost 5 bases, and 12 bases had no gene match. The CDR3 runs 17 residues. Germline CDR1 reads MDHEN; CDR2 reads SYDVKM. CDR3 loop: CASSAWGRLAGDNEQFF. Here the CDR3 DNA reads TGTGCCAGCAGTGCCTGGGGGCGGCTAGCGGGGGACAATGAGCAGTTCTTC.

This clonotype was picked up a small number of times. V is TRBV11-3 and J is TRBJ2-5; 10 bases are a match to TRBD2. Per germline, CDR1 SGHNT and CDR2 YENEEA. V lost 6 bases and J lost 5; bases outside the gene matches: 9. The CDR3 length is 15 residues. CDR3 region: CASRPSSGSMETQYF. In DNA, the CDR3 is TGTGCCAGCAGACCCTCTAGCGGGAGTATGGAGACCCAGTACTTC.

This clonotype appeared many times. The chain couples TRBV10-3 to TRBJ2-2, with D tentatively TRBD2 (5 bases). This CDR3 spans 14 amino acids. CDR1 is ENHRY, CDR2 SYGVKD, per germline. V lost 7 bases and J lost 1, with 10 bases in between. CDR3 amino acids: CAIKNSGNTGELFF. DNA of the CDR3: TGTGCCATCAAGAACAGCGGGAACACCGGGGAGCTGTTTTTT.

This clonotype came up many times. The chain links TRBV24-1 to TRBJ1-1; 7 bases are shared with TRBD1. Per the germline V gene, CDR1 is KGHDR and CDR2 is SFDVKD. The junction had 9 bases not matched to a gene; V was cut back by 8 bases and J by 4 bases. The CDR3 sequence is 14 residues long. The CDR3 DNA sequence: TGTGCCACCAAAGGACAGGCTATAAGCACTGAAGCTTTCTTT. Residues: CATKGQAISTEAFF.

V usage is TRBV11-2 and J usage is TRBJ1-2, with no clear D. With 0 bases removed from V and 4 bases from J, the gap between germline ends came to 9 bases. Germline CDR1 SGHAT, CDR2 FQNNGV. This CDR3 spans 14 amino acids. The CDR3 sequence is CASSLDLWGYGYTF. Here the CDR3 DNA reads TGTGCCAGCAGCTTAGATCTTTGGGGCTATGGCTACACCTTC.

A few counts support this clonotype. The genes are TRBV12-3 or TRBV12-4 and TRBJ2-4; 11 nucleotides agree with TRBD1. This CDR3 has 16 amino acids. Germline trimming cut 5 bases from V and 2 bases from J; bases unmatched to any gene: 5. CDR3 nucleotide sequence: TGTGCCAGCAGTAGCGGGACAGGGGGTTCCAAAAACATTCAGTACTTC. It encodes CASSSGTGGSKNIQYF.

This chain connects TRBV7-3 to TRBJ2-2; 9 nucleotides align to TRBD2. Germline-derived CDR1 and CDR2 are SGHTA and FQGTGA. The junction had 6 bases not matched to a gene; V was cut back by 3 bases and J by 4 bases. The CDR3 contains 16 residues. CDR3 coding DNA: TGTGCCAGCAGCTTGGTAGCGGGAGTAGGCACCGGGGAGCTGTTTTTT. This translates into CASSLVAGVGTGELFF.

The table lists this clonotype with a few counts. V usage is TRBV12-3 or TRBV12-4 and J usage is TRBJ1-1; D is undetermined. V was pared by 5 bases and J by 1 base, with 14 bases between. The CDR3 has 15 amino acids. The CDR3 nucleotides are TGTGCCAGCAGTCCCTACTCGACATGGAACACTGAAGCTTTCTTT. Protein: CASSPYSTWNTEAFF.

This clonotype was seen a few times. V is TRBV9 and J is TRBJ2-6, with TRBD1 as a possible D gene (5 bases). This CDR3 spans 18 amino acids. Germline V gene data show CDR1 as SGDLS and CDR2 as YYNGEE. Between the trimmed V and J ends, which lost 4 bases and 2 bases, there was a span of 19 bases. CDR3 bases: TGTGCCAGCAGCCCAGTAGGGGTACCCCTCCCTGGGGCCAACGTCCTGACTTTC. The encoded protein is CASSPVGVPLPGANVLTF.

The table lists this clonotype with a few counts. V and J are TRBV5-8 and TRBJ2-3; 7 bases are a match to TRBD2. Germline lookup yields CDR1 SGHTS and CDR2 YDEGEE. V trimming: 2 bases; J trimming: 1 base; junction bases outside the gene matches: 4. The length of the CDR3 is 15 residues. CDR3 amino acids: CASSFMRERTDTQYF. Here the CDR3 DNA reads TGTGCCAGCAGCTTCATGCGGGAGCGCACAGATACGCAGTATTTT.

The CDR3 protein is CASSEGEASYEQYF. The CDR3 nucleotides read TGTGCCAGCAGTGAAGGGGAGGCCTCCTACGAGCAGTACTTC. The J gene is TRBJ2-7, the V gene TRBV2; tentatively, D is TRBD2 (6 bases). CDR1 is SNHLY and CDR2 is FYNNEI in the germline V gene. The V end lost 1 base, the J end lost 0 bases, and 7 bases lay between the germline ends. This CDR3 spans 14 amino acids.

The V call is TRBV5-1, the J call TRBJ2-1; 11 bases map to TRBD2. Germline V gives CDR1 SGHRS, CDR2 YFSETQ. J gave up 5 bases and V 0 bases, and 4 bases lay outside the gene matches. The CDR3 sequence is 16 residues long. The CDR3 spells CASSLGLAGRHNEQFF. The DNA of the CDR3 is TGCGCCAGCAGCTTGGGACTAGCGGGAAGGCACAATGAGCAGTTCTTC. Together with reference TRBV5-1 and TRBJ2-1, the CDR3 gives the full variable domain: KAGVTQTPRYLIKTRGQQVTLSCSPISGHRSVSWYQQTPGQGLQFLFEYFSETQRNKGNFPGRFSGRQFSNSRSEMNVSTLELGDSALYLCASSLGLAGRHNEQFFGPGTRLTVL.

This clonotype has more than one count but fewer than ten. CDR3 region: CASSPRQGMGQPQHF. The CDR3 DNA sequence: TGTGCCAGCAGCCCGCGACAGGGGATGGGCCAGCCCCAGCATTTT. This chain connects TRBV11-2 to TRBJ1-5, with TRBD1 matching over 8 bases. The CDR3 runs 15 residues. Germline V gene data show CDR1 as SGHAT and CDR2 as FQNNGV. V dropped 5 bases and J dropped 7; count of bases not matched to a gene: 10.

This clonotype was detected many times. This rearrangement joins TRBV15 to TRBJ1-2, with D hard to call. Deletions cut 0 bases from V and 8 bases from J, with 19 bases between. The CDR3 is 16 amino acids. The germline gives CDR1 LNHNV, CDR2 YYDKDF (reference sequence). CDR3 coding DNA: TGTGCCACCAGCAGAGATAGAGGTAGACTCAACGGCGGCTACACCTTC. Residues: CATSRDRGRLNGGYTF. Drawing the rest from reference TRBV15 and TRBJ1-2, the complete variable domain is DAMVIQNPRYQVTQFGKPVTLSCSQTLNHNVMYWYQQKSSQAPKLLFHYYDKDFNNEADTPDNFQSRRPNTSFCFLDIRSPGLGDTAMYLCATSRDRGRLNGGYTFGSGTRLTVV.

This clonotype was observed a few times. The chain employs TRBV6-1 and TRBJ1-4, with TRBD1 identical over 7 bases. V was pared by 5 bases and J by 8 bases, with 8 bases of the junction left unmatched. The V gene's germline CDR1 is MNHNS and CDR2 SASEGT. CDR3 size: 14 residues. The CDR3 nucleotides are TGTGCCAGCAGTCGAGCCGCACAGGGGGAAAAACTGTTTTTT. As protein: CASSRAAQGEKLFF.

J is TRBJ1-2 and V is TRBV12-3 or TRBV12-4, with TRBD1 as a possible D gene (6 bases). The V gene lost 6 bases and the J gene lost 6 bases, with 17 bases spanning the gap. This CDR3 comprises 14 residues. The CDR3 region is CASRLRGIGDGYTF. CDR3 DNA sequence: TGTGCCAGCAGACTAAGGGGGATAGGGGATGGCTACACCTTC.